The next 23 T cell receptor beta chains were all read from a single sample in a study of shared clonotypes between healthy human individuals. Libraries were prepared by immunoSEQ multiplex PCR; TCRdb keeps only in-frame clonotypes and omits some of them. The sample lists about 2.2 million clones, about 92% occurring once. Naive CD8 isolation took CD45RO-negative cells positively selected for CCR7 and excluded terminally differentiated effector memory CD45RA+ cells. What was sequenced was naive CD8+ T cells from PBMCs. Source of these receptors: a man aged 18 to 29 in good health. Some clones in this sample may be carry-over from other donors' samples.

The J gene is TRBJ1-1, the V gene TRBV2; D uncertain. This CDR3 is built from 13 residues. The V end lost 2 bases, the J end lost 5 bases, and 9 bases lay between the germline ends. CDR1 SNHLY and CDR2 FYNNEI come from the germline V gene. CDR3 bases: TGTGCCAGCAGTGAAAATGGGGAAACTGAAGCTTTCTTT. Amino acids: CASSENGETEAFF.

J is TRBJ2-1 and V is TRBV2; TRBD2 might be the D (5 bases). Germline CDR1 reads SNHLY; CDR2 reads FYNNEI. This CDR3 region has 14 residues. The V end was cut by 1 base, the J end by 8 bases, with 12 bases between. As DNA, the CDR3 is TGTGCCAGCAGTGAAGGGCTGGGAGCCGATGAGCAGTTCTTC. Protein: CASSEGLGADEQFF.

The table lists this clone with a count of one. The chain is built from TRBV25-1 and TRBJ2-5; 11 positions agree with TRBD1. With 2 bases clipped from V and 5 bases from J, the junction kept 4 bases outside the gene matches. Germline V gene data show CDR1 as MGHDK and CDR2 as SYGVNS. This CDR3 comprises 15 residues. The CDR3 protein is CASSEGTGGPETQYF. The CDR3 region has the DNA TGTGCCAGCAGTGAAGGGACAGGGGGGCCGGAGACCCAGTACTTC.

V gene TRBV6-6 combines with J gene TRBJ1-4, with unresolved D. V was trimmed by 2 bases and J by 1 base, leaving 8 bases between them. The CDR3 length is 15 residues. Germline V gives CDR1 MNHNY, CDR2 SVGAGI (reference sequence). CDR3 sequence reads: CASSYGEGTNEKLFF. DNA for the CDR3: TGTGCCAGCAGTTACGGGGAGGGAACTAATGAAAAACTGTTTTTT.

The chain joins TRBV29-1 to TRBJ2-7, with 7 bases aligning to TRBD1. The CDR3 is 14 residues long. Germline CDR1 and CDR2: SQVTM and ANQGSEA. The trim removed 2 bases at V and 5 bases at J, leaving 9 bases unmatched. The CDR3: CSVELGTELNEQYF. The CDR3 DNA reads TGCAGCGTTGAACTGGGGACAGAGTTAAACGAGCAGTACTTC.

In nucleotides, the CDR3 is TGTGCCAGTAGTATGGATAAGGGTTCTTCCTACGAGCAGTACTTC. Protein sequence: CASSMDKGSSYEQYF. V is TRBV19 and J is TRBJ2-7; D unclear. From germline, CDR1 is LNHDA and CDR2 SQIVND (reference sequence). V dropped 3 bases and J dropped 1 base, with 13 bases sitting between them. CDR3 length: 15 residues.

CDR3 coding DNA: TGTGCCATCAGGCCCTCCGACAGGGACACTGAAGCTTTCTTT. Protein: CAIRPSDRDTEAFF. V usage is TRBV10-3 and J usage is TRBJ1-1; 7 nucleotides align to TRBD1. Germline trimming cut 6 bases from V and 3 bases from J; bases unmatched to any gene: 7. Germline V CDR1 and CDR2: ENHRY, SYGVKD. The CDR3 covers 14 residues.

A single count supports this clone. V gene TRBV7-9 combines with J gene TRBJ2-7; 8 nucleotides align to TRBD2. The CDR3 loop spans 15 amino acids. Germline values: CDR1 SEHNR, CDR2 FQNEAQ (reference sequence). V shed 7 bases, J shed 5 bases, and the junction held 13 bases outside the gene matches. This chain's CDR3 is CASKGTGGPRNEQYF. CDR3 coding DNA: TGTGCCAGCAAGGGGACGGGAGGGCCGAGAAACGAGCAGTACTTC.

This clone was counted once. This rearrangement joins TRBV28 to TRBJ2-4; the match to TRBD2 covers 12 bases. The V and J ends lost 1 base and 9 bases, in that order; junction bases with no gene match: 7. Germline values: CDR1 MDHEN, CDR2 SYDVKM. CDR3 length: 16 residues. The CDR3 spells CASSLLASGRAGIQYF. CDR3 DNA sequence: TGTGCCAGCAGTTTATTGGCTAGCGGGAGGGCCGGCATTCAGTACTTC. Full variable domain (missing parts from reference TRBV28 and TRBJ2-4): DVKVTQSSRYLVKRTGEKVFLECVQDMDHENMFWYRQDPGLGLRLIYFSYDVKMKEKGDIPEGYSVSREKKERFSLILESASTNQTSMYLCASSLLASGRAGIQYFGAGTRLSVL.

The gene calls are TRBV7-8 and TRBJ2-1; the D call may be TRBD1 or TRBD2 (5 bases each). V was pared by 0 bases and J by 1 base, with 10 bases between. Germline lookup yields CDR1 SGHVS and CDR2 FQNEAQ. The CDR3 spans 16 residues. In DNA, the CDR3 is TGTGCCAGCAGCTTAGCGACCGGGGCTTCCTACAATGAGCAGTTCTTC. Amino acids: CASSLATGASYNEQFF. Filled out from reference TRBV7-8 and TRBJ2-1, the complete variable domain reads GAGVSQSPRYKVAKRGQDVALRCDPISGHVSLFWYQQALGQGPEFLTYFQNEAQLDKSGLPSDRFFAERPEGSVSTLKIQRTQQEDSAVYLCASSLATGASYNEQFFGPGTRLTVL.

This clone was detected once. The chain has TRBV7-9 and TRBJ2-1, with 7 bases that match TRBD1. Germline V CDR1 and CDR2: SEHNR, FQNEAQ (reference sequence). The CDR3 is 12 residues long. V lost 4 bases and J lost 12; bases outside the gene matches: 6. The CDR3 DNA is TGTGCCAGCAGCTACGGGACAGCAGGGCAGTTCTTC. It is translated as CASSYGTAGQFF.

CDR3: CASNPRGMSYGYTF. The CDR3 DNA is TGTGCCAGCAATCCCAGGGGTATGTCCTATGGCTACACCTTC. The chain recombines TRBV9 with TRBJ1-2; tentative D call: TRBD1 (6 bases). The V gene lost 6 bases and the J gene lost 4 bases, with 16 bases spanning the gap. This CDR3 has 14 amino acids. Per germline, CDR1 SGDLS and CDR2 YYNGEE.

This rearrangement joins TRBV4-1 to TRBJ2-2; tentatively, D is TRBD1 (6 bases). Germline V gene sequence: CDR1 MGHRA, CDR2 YSYEKL. V shed 4 bases and J shed 2 bases, with 11 bases lying between them. This CDR3 spans 15 amino acids. Here the CDR3 reads CASSPRDINTGELFF. DNA of the CDR3: TGCGCCAGCAGCCCCCGGGACATTAACACCGGGGAGCTGTTTTTT.

Here the CDR3 reads CASSLPKLAGGPSDTQYF. The DNA for the CDR3 is TGTGCCAGCAGTTTACCTAAGTTGGCGGGAGGGCCCTCAGATACGCAGTATTTT. The chain has TRBV27 and TRBJ2-3, with TRBD2 matching over 9 bases. CDR1 is MNHEY, CDR2 SMNVEV, per germline (reference sequence). CDR3 length: 18 amino acids. Germline trimming cut 2 bases from V and 4 bases from J; bases unmatched to any gene: 13.

In its sample, this clone was seen once. V is TRBV7-2 and J is TRBJ1-3; TRBD1 aligns across 11 bases. The length of the CDR3 is 16 residues. V lost 5 bases to trimming and J lost 9 bases; unmatched junction nucleotides: 12. Germline V gene sequence: CDR1 SGHTA, CDR2 FQGNSA. DNA for the CDR3: TGTGCCAGCAGCATACGGACAGGGGGCATGGTCGGCACCATATATTTT. Encoded protein: CASSIRTGGMVGTIYF.

The chain is built from TRBV19 and TRBJ1-1, with TRBD1 matching over 10 bases. V lost 5 bases and J lost 0; bases outside the gene matches: 6. Germline values: CDR1 LNHDA, CDR2 SQIVND (reference sequence). This CDR3 has 16 amino acids. CDR3 sequence: CASSLWTGGMNTEAFF. The CDR3 DNA follows: TGTGCCAGTAGTCTCTGGACAGGGGGAATGAACACTGAAGCTTTCTTT.

CDR3 amino acids: CAWSPGQLYEQYF. As DNA, the CDR3 is TGTGCCTGGAGTCCGGGACAGCTATACGAGCAGTACTTC. The chain uses TRBV30 and TRBJ2-7; 7 bases are shared with TRBD1. CDR3 length: 13 residues. The J segment lost 4 bases and the V segment lost 2 bases, leaving 5 bases of the junction unmatched. The germline CDR1 and CDR2 sequences are GTSNPN and SVGIG (reference sequence).

V and J are TRBV27 and TRBJ2-3; D is uncertain. This CDR3 is 12 amino acids long. Germline V CDR1 and CDR2: MNHEY, SMNVEV (reference sequence). V was shortened by 3 bases and J by 4 bases, with 5 bases between the two germline ends. CDR3: CASSFLSDTQYF. DNA for the CDR3: TGTGCCAGCAGTTTTCTCTCAGATACGCAGTATTTT.

V is TRBV7-9 and J is TRBJ1-5; D might be TRBD1 (5 bases). The CDR3 is made up of 14 amino acids. The V gene's germline CDR1 is SEHNR and CDR2 FQNEAQ (reference sequence). V dropped 0 bases and J dropped 4 bases, with 7 bases sitting between them. CDR3 in amino acids: CASSLATENQPQHF. CDR3 DNA: TGTGCCAGCAGCTTAGCGACAGAGAATCAGCCCCAGCATTTT.

This sequence joins TRBV28 and TRBJ2-3; 9 bases are shared with TRBD1. V lost 4 bases to trimming and J lost 5 bases; unmatched junction nucleotides: 7. This CDR3 spans 15 amino acids. CDR1 and CDR2 from the germline V gene are MDHEN and SYDVKM. The CDR3 DNA sequence: TGTGCCAGCAGTTCAAACAGGGGGCTTGGAGATACGCAGTATTTT. This gives the protein CASSSNRGLGDTQYF.

V and J are TRBV27 and TRBJ1-1, with TRBD1 matching 10 bases. Germline V CDR1 and CDR2: MNHEY, SMNVEV (reference sequence). The J segment lost 8 bases and the V segment lost 6 bases, leaving 12 bases of the junction unmatched. This CDR3 contains 15 residues. This CDR3 reads CASRSDGTGVPEAFF. As DNA, the CDR3 is TGTGCCAGCAGGTCGGACGGGACAGGGGTCCCGGAAGCTTTCTTT.

The chain couples TRBV14 to TRBJ1-5; D ambiguous. The germline gives CDR1 SGHDN, CDR2 FVKESK. This CDR3 region has 19 residues. V was clipped by 0 bases and J by 0 bases, with 18 bases between them. This CDR3 is CASSQERPPLNVSNQPQHF. The CDR3 DNA sequence: TGTGCCAGCAGCCAAGAAAGGCCCCCCCTAAATGTTAGCAATCAGCCCCAGCATTTT.

Regarding this clone: The identical CDR3 is also encoded by other nucleotide sequences in the sample. The V call is TRBV9, the J call TRBJ2-5, with 7 positions matching TRBD1. With V trimmed by 3 bases and J by 5 bases, 7 bases remained unmatched. This CDR3 contains 14 residues. Germline loops: CDR1 SGDLS, CDR2 YYNGEE. This CDR3 is CASSARQGWETQYF. The CDR3 DNA sequence: TGTGCCAGCAGCGCAAGACAGGGCTGGGAGACCCAGTACTTC.